This entry is about one T cell receptor beta chain. Its antigen is undetermined. This sample was taken from a study of siplizumab effects on memory and regulatory T cells. Data came from immunoSEQ multiplex PCR; TCRdb stores just in-frame clones and leaves some out. The sample has approximately 120,000 clones, roughly nine tenths seen once. The length of the CDR3 is 15 residues. With 4 bases removed from V and 10 bases from J, the gap between germline ends came to 21 bases. From germline, CDR1 is SGHDT and CDR2 YYEEEE. Study-wide points: Alloreactive sequences traceable to unstimulated CD4+ memory cells declined significantly under siplizumab. Mappable CD4+ clones that were alloreactive averaged around 70% Treg-derived with siplizumab versus approximately 29% in controls.

This rearrangement joins TRBV5-6 to TRBJ2-1, with D possibly being TRBD2 (6 bases). The source of this sequence is a human donor in good health. The sequencing sample was made of Tregs sorted from blood. CDR3 protein: CASSPASGRSREQFF. DNA for the CDR3: TGTGCCAGCAGCCCGGCCAGCGGGCGCTCGAGAGAGCAGTTCTTC.